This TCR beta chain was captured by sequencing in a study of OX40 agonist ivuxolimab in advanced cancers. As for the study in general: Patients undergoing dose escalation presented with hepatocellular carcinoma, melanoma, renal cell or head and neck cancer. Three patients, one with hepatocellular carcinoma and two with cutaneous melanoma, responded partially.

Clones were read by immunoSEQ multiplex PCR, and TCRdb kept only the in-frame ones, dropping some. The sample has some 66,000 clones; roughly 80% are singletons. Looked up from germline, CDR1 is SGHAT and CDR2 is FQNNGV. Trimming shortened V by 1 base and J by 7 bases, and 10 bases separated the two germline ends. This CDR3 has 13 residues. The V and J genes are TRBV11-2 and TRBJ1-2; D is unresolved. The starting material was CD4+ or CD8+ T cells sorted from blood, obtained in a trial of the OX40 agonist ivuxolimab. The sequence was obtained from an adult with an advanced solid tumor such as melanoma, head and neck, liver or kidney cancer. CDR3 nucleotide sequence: TGTGCCAGCAGCTTAGTGTTGGGCGTTGGCTACACCTTC. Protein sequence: CASSLVLGVGYTF.